The 20 T cell receptor beta chains presented below share a single source sample, sequenced in a study of blood T cell repertoires in COVID-19. Here immunoSEQ multiplex PCR was the method, and the copy in TCRdb shows in-frame clones only, minus some. The table records 150,000 or so clones, 80% to 90% of them present only once. Sequencing was performed on peripheral blood. All receptors come from a man older than 75 with acute or convalescent COVID-19.

V usage is TRBV7-2 and J usage is TRBJ2-1, with D possibly being TRBD2 (6 bases). CDR1 and CDR2 from the germline V gene are SGHTA and FQGNSA. The V and J ends lost 5 bases and 9 bases respectively, with 20 bases between them. This CDR3 spans 15 amino acids. The CDR3 loop reads CASSPMVLTRGEQFF. As DNA, the CDR3 is TGTGCCAGCAGCCCGATGGTCCTGACTAGAGGTGAGCAGTTCTTC.

The rearrangement joins TRBV10-1 to TRBJ2-2, with 7 bases identical to TRBD1. CDR1 and CDR2 (germline): WNHNN, SYGVQD (reference sequence). V gave up 3 bases and J gave up 3 bases; unmatched junction bases: 7. This CDR3 comprises 16 residues. The CDR3 loop is CASSDHRQGYTGELFF. DNA for the CDR3: TGCGCCAGCAGTGACCATAGACAGGGATACACCGGGGAGCTGTTTTTT.

Only a few counts were recorded for this clone. The chain links TRBV18 to TRBJ1-1; the match to TRBD1 covers 10 bases. The CDR3 extends over 15 amino acids. CDR1 and CDR2 from the germline V gene are KGHSH and LQKENI. Unmatched junction bases numbered 10, after V lost 2 bases and J lost 10 bases. CDR3 DNA sequence: TGTGCCAGCTCACCAGTTGGGACAGGGGAGTTGGGAGCTTTCTTT. Amino acids: CASSPVGTGELGAFF.

This clone has more than one count but fewer than ten. V gene TRBV12-5 combines with J gene TRBJ1-1; D unresolved. Deletions cut 6 bases from V and 1 base from J, with 6 bases between. This CDR3 has 12 amino acids. Germline V gene sequence: CDR1 LGHNT, CDR2 FRNRAP. This CDR3 is CASGPGNTEAFF. In DNA, the CDR3 is TGTGCTAGTGGACCGGGGAACACTGAAGCTTTCTTT.

V is TRBV28 and J is TRBJ1-5; TRBD1 might be the D (5 bases). This CDR3 region has 13 residues. Germline V gene lookup returns CDR1 MDHEN and CDR2 SYDVKM. V lost 3 bases and J 16 bases, leaving 19 bases between the germline ends. CDR3 bases: TGTGCCAGCAGTTTTCCGACAGAGACCACCAGACATTTT. It is translated as CASSFPTETTRHF.

The chain employs TRBV23-1 and TRBJ1-6, with D possibly TRBD1 on 6 matching bases. TRBV23-1 is an ORF; its function is uncertain. The CDR3 contains 14 residues. The ends were cut back, 3 bases at V and 9 bases at J, with 12 bases in the middle. The DNA of the CDR3 is TGCGCCAGCAGTCACCGGCAGGGGAGTTCACCCCTCCACTTT. Translated, it gives CASSHRQGSSPLHF.

CDR3 protein: CASIDRAGGYTF. CDR3 DNA sequence: TGTGCCAGCATCGACAGGGCTGGTGGCTACACCTTC. The chain employs TRBV19 and TRBJ1-2, with 7 bases identical to TRBD1. J was trimmed by 7 bases and V by 9 bases; bases with no gene match: 8. The CDR3 loop spans 12 amino acids. Germline V gene sequence: CDR1 LNHDA, CDR2 SQIVND (reference sequence).

The chain uses TRBV7-8 and TRBJ2-2; TRBD1 agrees at 7 bases. Trimming removed 5 bases from V and 0 bases from J; junction bases left unmatched: 6. The length of the CDR3 is 16 residues. Per germline, CDR1 SGHVS and CDR2 FQNEAQ. The CDR3 DNA reads TGTGCCAGCAGCGTGAACAGGGGATCGAACACCGGGGAGCTGTTTTTT. The encoded protein is CASSVNRGSNTGELFF.

Only a few counts were recorded for this clone. This chain joins TRBV20-1 and TRBJ2-2, with no clear D. Germline loops: CDR1 DFQATT, CDR2 SNEGSKA (reference sequence). V was trimmed by 3 bases and J by 1 base, leaving 12 bases between them. This CDR3 has 15 residues. CDR3 in DNA: TGCAGTGCTAGTACTACAATAGGGAACACCGGGGAGCTGTTTTTT. It yields the protein CSASTTIGNTGELFF.

CDR3 sequence: CASSKDRANTGELFF. CDR3 in DNA: TGTGCCAGCAGCAAGGACAGGGCCAACACCGGGGAGCTGTTTTTT. This chain uses TRBV7-9 with TRBJ2-2, with TRBD1 matching over 8 bases. Trimming at V came to 5 bases and at J to 2 bases, leaving 4 bases not matched to a gene. Looked up from germline, CDR1 is SEHNR and CDR2 is FQNEAQ (reference sequence). The CDR3 extends over 15 amino acids.

The rearrangement joins TRBV13 to TRBJ2-7, with 8 positions matching TRBD2. Germline V gene data show CDR1 as PRHDT and CDR2 as FYEKMQ (reference sequence). There are 15 residues in the CDR3. Germline trimming cut 3 bases from V and 7 bases from J; bases unmatched to any gene: 11. This CDR3 reads CASSFRGGPPGEQYF. CDR3 nucleotide sequence: TGTGCCAGCAGCTTCCGCGGGGGGCCCCCGGGGGAGCAGTACTTC.

In its sample, this clone was seen once. J is TRBJ2-1 and V is TRBV6-5, with D possibly matching TRBD1 (6 bases). V lost 6 bases, J lost 4 bases, and 16 bases lay in between. This CDR3 has 15 amino acids. Germline V lookup: CDR1 MNHEY, CDR2 SVGAGI. The CDR3 protein is CASRRGGQSYNEQFF. The CDR3 DNA follows: TGTGCCAGCAGACGAGGGGGACAAAGTTACAATGAGCAGTTCTTC.

This clone was picked up one time. This chain joins TRBV10-3 and TRBJ1-5; tentatively, D is TRBD1 (5 bases). The CDR3 has 16 residues. The germline gives CDR1 ENHRY, CDR2 SYGVKD. V lost 0 bases, J lost 2 bases, and 11 bases lay in between. CDR3 nucleotides: TGTGCCATCAGTGAGTCAGGGGCCTGGGGCAATCAGCCCCAGCATTTT. It specifies CAISESGAWGNQPQHF.

This chain's CDR3 is CASSAAIGSYEQYF. CDR3 in DNA: TGTGCCAGCAGCGCAGCGATAGGCTCCTACGAGCAGTACTTC. This rearrangement joins TRBV11-1 to TRBJ2-7; D is unresolved. The CDR3 has 14 amino acids. V shed 5 bases and J shed 0 bases, with 11 bases lying between them. Germline-derived CDR1 and CDR2 are SGHAT and FQDESV (reference sequence).

J is TRBJ1-5 and V is TRBV5-1, with a possible D match to TRBD1 (6 bases). CDR3 size: 14 residues. Trimming took off 4 bases at V and 4 bases at J, with 12 bases between the two ends. In germline, CDR1 is SGHRS, CDR2 YFSETQ. The CDR3 sequence: CASSPGTPNQPQHF. As DNA, the CDR3 is TGCGCCAGCAGCCCTGGGACACCGAATCAGCCCCAGCATTTT.

This clone was recorded only once. The chain joins TRBV2 to TRBJ1-6; weak D call: TRBD1 (6 bases). V shed 3 bases and J shed 7 bases, with 13 bases lying between them. Germline loops: CDR1 SNHLY, CDR2 FYNNEI. The CDR3 length is 15 residues. CDR3 region: CASSDQGQRNSPLHF. Here the CDR3 DNA reads TGTGCCAGCAGTGATCAGGGGCAGCGCAATTCACCCCTCCACTTT.

This chain joins TRBV4-1 and TRBJ2-3, with 7 bases identical to TRBD2. The CDR3 is 14 amino acids. Germline CDR1 is MGHRA and CDR2 is YSYEKL. V lost 0 bases to trimming and J lost 4 bases; unmatched junction nucleotides: 1. CDR3: CASSQEGGADTQYF. CDR3 bases: TGCGCCAGCAGCCAAGAGGGGGGGGCAGATACGCAGTATTTT.

The chain links TRBV18 to TRBJ1-2; 11 nucleotides line up with TRBD1. Looked up from germline, CDR1 is KGHSH and CDR2 is LQKENI. The V segment lost 2 bases and the J segment 6 bases; nucleotides outside the gene matches: 2. The length of the CDR3 is 14 residues. DNA for the CDR3: TGTGCCAGCTCACCAGGACAGGGGGCTCATGGCTACACCTTC. Translation gives CASSPGQGAHGYTF.

This clone was detected a few times. The rearrangement links TRBV5-1 to TRBJ2-6; maybe TRBD1 (6 bases). The V gene's germline CDR1 is SGHRS and CDR2 YFSETQ. The CDR3 contains 14 residues. V was shortened by 9 bases and J by 1 base, with 11 bases between the two germline ends. The CDR3 region is CATKRGSGANVLTF. In DNA, the CDR3 is TGCGCCACCAAGAGGGGGTCTGGGGCCAACGTCCTGACTTTC.

J is TRBJ1-6 and V is TRBV25-1, with D perhaps matching TRBD1 (5 bases). V was shortened by 3 bases and J by 15 bases, with 15 bases between the two germline ends. This CDR3 has 13 residues. Per the germline V gene, CDR1 is MGHDK and CDR2 is SYGVNS. The DNA of the CDR3 is TGTGCCAGCAGTGAGCAGGTTTTCACAGGCCTCCACTTT. It yields the protein CASSEQVFTGLHF.